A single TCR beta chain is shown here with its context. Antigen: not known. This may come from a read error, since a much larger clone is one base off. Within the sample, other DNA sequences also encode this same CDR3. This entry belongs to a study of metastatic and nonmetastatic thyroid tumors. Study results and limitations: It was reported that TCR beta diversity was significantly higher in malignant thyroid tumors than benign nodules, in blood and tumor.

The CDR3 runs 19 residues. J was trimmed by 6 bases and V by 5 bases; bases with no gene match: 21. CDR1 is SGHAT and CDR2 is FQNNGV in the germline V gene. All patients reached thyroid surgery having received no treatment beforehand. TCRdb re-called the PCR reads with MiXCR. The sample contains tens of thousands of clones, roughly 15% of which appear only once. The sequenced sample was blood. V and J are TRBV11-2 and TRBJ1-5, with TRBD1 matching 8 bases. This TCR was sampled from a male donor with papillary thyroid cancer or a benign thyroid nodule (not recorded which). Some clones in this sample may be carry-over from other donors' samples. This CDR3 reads CASSPLGGGGQGRRQPQHF. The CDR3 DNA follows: TGTGCCAGCAGCCCCCTTGGTGGTGGTGGACAGGGCCGCCGTCAGCCCCAGCATTTT.